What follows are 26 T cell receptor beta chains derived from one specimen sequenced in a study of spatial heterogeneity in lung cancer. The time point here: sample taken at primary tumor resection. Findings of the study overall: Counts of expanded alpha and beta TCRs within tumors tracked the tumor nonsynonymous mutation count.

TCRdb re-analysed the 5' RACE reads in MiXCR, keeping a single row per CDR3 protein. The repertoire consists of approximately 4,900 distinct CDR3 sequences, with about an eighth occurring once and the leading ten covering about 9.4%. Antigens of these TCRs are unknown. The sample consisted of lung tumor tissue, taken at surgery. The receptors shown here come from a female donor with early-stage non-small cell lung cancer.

The CDR3 region is CASSFPTSGDETQYF. The DNA of the CDR3 is TGTGCCAGCAGCTTCCCGACTAGCGGGGATGAGACCCAGTACTTC. The chain carries TRBV7-9 and TRBJ2-5; TRBD2 matches 11 bases. The CDR3 runs 15 residues. Losses at the gene ends were 3 bases for V and 5 bases for J; bases not matched to a gene: 5. Germline assignment: CDR1 SEHNR and CDR2 FQNEAQ (reference sequence).

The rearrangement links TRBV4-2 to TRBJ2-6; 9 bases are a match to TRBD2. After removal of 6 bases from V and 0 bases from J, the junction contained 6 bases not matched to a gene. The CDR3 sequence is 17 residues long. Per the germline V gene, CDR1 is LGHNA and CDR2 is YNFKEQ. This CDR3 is CASRLAGVASGANVLTF. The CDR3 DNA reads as TGTGCCAGCAGGTTAGCGGGGGTTGCCTCTGGGGCCAACGTCCTGACTTTC.

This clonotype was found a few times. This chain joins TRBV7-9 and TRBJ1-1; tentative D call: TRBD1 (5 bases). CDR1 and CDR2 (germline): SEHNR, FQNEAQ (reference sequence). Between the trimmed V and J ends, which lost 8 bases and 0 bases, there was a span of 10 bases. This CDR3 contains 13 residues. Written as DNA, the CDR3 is TGTGCCAGCTCTACCAGGGTGAACACTGAAGCTTTCTTT. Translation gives CASSTRVNTEAFF.

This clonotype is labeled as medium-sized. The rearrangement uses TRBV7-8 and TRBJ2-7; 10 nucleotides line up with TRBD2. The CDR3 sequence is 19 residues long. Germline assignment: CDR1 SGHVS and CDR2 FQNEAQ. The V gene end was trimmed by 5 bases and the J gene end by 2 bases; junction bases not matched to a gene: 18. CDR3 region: CASSAAASGGTGSTYEQYF. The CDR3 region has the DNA TGTGCCAGCAGCGCAGCGGCTAGCGGGGGTACTGGATCGACCTACGAGCAGTACTTC.

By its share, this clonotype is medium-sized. In DNA, the CDR3 is TGTGCCAGCAGTGAGGAATCGGACAGGGGATACTCCGGGGAGCTGTTTTTT. Its translation is CASSEESDRGYSGELFF. The rearrangement uses TRBV28 and TRBJ2-2; 9 positions match TRBD1. The CDR3 runs 17 residues. The germline gives CDR1 MDHEN, CDR2 SYDVKM. J was trimmed by 6 bases and V by 5 bases; bases with no gene match: 13.

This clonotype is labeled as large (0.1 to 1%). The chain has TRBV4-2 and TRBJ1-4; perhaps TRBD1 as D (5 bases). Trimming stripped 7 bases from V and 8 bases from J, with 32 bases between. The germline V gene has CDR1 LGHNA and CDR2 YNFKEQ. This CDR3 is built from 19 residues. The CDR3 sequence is CASIDVAYGAFDGGEKLFF. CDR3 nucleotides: TGTGCCAGCATCGACGTCGCGTACGGGGCCTTCGATGGAGGGGAAAAACTGTTTTTT.

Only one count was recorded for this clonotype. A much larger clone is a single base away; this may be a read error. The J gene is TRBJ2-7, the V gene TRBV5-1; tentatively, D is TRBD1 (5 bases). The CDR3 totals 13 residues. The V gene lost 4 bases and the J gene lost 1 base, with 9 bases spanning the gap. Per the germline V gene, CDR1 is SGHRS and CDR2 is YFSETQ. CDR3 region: CASSMGPSYEQYF. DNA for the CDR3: TGCGCCAGCAGCATGGGGCCTTCCTACGAGCAGTACTTC.

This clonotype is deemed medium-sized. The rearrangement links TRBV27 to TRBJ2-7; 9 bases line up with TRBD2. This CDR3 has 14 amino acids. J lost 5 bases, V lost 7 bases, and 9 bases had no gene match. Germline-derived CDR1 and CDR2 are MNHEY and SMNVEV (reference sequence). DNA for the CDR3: TGTGCCAGCAAGCCCCGGGGACTAGCTAACGAGCAGTACTTC. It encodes CASKPRGLANEQYF.

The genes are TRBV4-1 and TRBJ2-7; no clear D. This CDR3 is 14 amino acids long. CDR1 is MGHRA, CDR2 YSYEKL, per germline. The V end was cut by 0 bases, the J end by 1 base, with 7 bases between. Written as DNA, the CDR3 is TGCGCCAGCAGCCAAGATATGACATCCTACGAGCAGTACTTC. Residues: CASSQDMTSYEQYF.

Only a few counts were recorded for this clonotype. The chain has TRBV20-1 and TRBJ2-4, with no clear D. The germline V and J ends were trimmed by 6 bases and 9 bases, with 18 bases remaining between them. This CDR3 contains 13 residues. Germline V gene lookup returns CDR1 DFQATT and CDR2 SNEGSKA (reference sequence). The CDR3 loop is CSAKVAGIAIQYF. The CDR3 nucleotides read TGCAGTGCCAAAGTCGCAGGAATAGCCATTCAGTACTTC.

The CDR3 loop is CASSQERGGAFF. In DNA form, the CDR3 reads TGTGCCAGCAGCCAAGAAAGGGGGGGAGCTTTCTTT. The V and J genes are TRBV3-1 and TRBJ1-1; D perhaps matches TRBD1 (6 bases). Looked up from germline, CDR1 is LGHDT and CDR2 is YNNKEL (reference sequence). This CDR3 is built from 12 residues. V shed 0 bases and J shed 10 bases, with 9 bases lying between them.

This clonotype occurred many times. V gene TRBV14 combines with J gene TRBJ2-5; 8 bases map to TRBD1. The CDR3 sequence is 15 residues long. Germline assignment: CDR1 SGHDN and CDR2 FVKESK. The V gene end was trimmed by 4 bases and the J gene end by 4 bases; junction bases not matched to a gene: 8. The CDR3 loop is CASSRRQGMGETQYF. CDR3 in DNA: TGTGCCAGCAGCCGTCGACAGGGGATGGGAGAGACCCAGTACTTC.

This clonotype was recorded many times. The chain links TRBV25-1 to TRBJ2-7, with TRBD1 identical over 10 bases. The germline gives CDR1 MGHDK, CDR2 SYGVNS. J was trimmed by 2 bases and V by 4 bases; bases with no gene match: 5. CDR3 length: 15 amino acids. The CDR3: CASSGGQGSTYEQYF. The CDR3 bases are TGTGCCAGCAGTGGGGGACAGGGGTCGACCTACGAGCAGTACTTC.

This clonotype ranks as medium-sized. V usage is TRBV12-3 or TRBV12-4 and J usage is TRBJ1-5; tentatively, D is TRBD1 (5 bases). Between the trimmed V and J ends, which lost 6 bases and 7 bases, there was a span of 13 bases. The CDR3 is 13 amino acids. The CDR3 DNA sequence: TGTGCCAGCAGGCAGGGTTTCGGGCAGCCCCAGCATTTT. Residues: CASRQGFGQPQHF.

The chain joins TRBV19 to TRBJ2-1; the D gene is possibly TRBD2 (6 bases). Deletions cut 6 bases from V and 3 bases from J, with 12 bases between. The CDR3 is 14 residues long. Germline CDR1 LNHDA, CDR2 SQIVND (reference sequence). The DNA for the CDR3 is TGTGCCAGTAGCCCACTGACTAGCTACAATGAGCAGTTCTTC. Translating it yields CASSPLTSYNEQFF.

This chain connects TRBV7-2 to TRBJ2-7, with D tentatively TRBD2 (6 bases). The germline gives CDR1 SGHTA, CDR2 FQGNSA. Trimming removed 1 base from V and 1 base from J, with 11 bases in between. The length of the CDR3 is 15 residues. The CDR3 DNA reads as TGTGCCAGCAGCTTAGGGGCTAGCGCTTCCTACGAGCAGTACTTC. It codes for CASSLGASASYEQYF. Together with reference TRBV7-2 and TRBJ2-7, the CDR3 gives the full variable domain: GAGVSQSPSNKVTEKGKDVELRCDPISGHTALYWYRQSLGQGLEFLIYFQGNSAPDKSGLPSDRFSAERTGGSVSTLTIQRTQQEDSAVYLCASSLGASASYEQYFGPGTRLTVT.

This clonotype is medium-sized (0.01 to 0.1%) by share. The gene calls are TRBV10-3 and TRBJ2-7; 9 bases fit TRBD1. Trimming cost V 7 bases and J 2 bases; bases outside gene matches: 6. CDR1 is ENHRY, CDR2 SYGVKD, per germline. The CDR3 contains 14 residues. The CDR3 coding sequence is TGTGCCATCAAAACGGGACAGGGTACCTACGAGCAGTACTTC. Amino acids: CAIKTGQGTYEQYF.

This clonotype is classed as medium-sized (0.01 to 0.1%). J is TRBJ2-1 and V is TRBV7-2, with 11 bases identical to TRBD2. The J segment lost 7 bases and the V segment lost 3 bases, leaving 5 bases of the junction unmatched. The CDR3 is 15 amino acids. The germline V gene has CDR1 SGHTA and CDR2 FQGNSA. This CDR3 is CASSLKTSGVNEQFF. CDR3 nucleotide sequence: TGTGCCAGCAGCTTGAAGACTAGCGGGGTGAATGAGCAGTTCTTC.

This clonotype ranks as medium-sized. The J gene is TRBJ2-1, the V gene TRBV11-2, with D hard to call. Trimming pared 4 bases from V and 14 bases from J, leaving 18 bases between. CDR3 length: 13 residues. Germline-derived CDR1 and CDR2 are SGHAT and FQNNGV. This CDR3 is CASSSSTGTGEFF. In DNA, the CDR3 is TGTGCCAGCAGCTCTTCGACCGGTACCGGCGAGTTCTTC.

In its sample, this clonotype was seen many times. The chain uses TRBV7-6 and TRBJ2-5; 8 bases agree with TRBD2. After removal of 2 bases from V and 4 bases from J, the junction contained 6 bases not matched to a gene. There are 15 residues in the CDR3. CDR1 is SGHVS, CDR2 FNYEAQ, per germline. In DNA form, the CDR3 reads TGTGCCAGCAGCTTAAGAGGCGCGGGGGGAGAGACCCAGTACTTC. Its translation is CASSLRGAGGETQYF.

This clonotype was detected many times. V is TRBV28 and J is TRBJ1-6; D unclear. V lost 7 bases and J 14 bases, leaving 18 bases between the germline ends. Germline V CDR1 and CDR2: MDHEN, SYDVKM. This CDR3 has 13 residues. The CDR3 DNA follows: TGTGCCAGCAATCCCAATAACGTTGTGGCCCTCCACTTT. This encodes CASNPNNVVALHF.

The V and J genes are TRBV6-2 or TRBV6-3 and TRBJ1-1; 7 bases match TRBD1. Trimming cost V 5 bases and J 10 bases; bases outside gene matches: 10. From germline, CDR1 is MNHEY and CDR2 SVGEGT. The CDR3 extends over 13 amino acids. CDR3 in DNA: TGTGCCAGCAGTCAACTACAGGGGATCGGAGCTTTCTTT. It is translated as CASSQLQGIGAFF.

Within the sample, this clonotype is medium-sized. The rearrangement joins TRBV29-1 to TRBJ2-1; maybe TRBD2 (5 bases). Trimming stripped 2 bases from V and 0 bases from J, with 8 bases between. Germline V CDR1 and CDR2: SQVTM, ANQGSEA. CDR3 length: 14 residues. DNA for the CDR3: TGCAGCGTTGAACGGGATAGCTCCTACAATGAGCAGTTCTTC. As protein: CSVERDSSYNEQFF.

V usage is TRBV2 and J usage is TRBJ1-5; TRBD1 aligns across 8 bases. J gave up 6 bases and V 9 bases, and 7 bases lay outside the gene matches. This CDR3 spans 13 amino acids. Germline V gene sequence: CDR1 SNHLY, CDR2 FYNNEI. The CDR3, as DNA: TGTGCCAGTTGCGGCAGGGGGCTTCAGCCCCAGCATTTT. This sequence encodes CASCGRGLQPQHF.

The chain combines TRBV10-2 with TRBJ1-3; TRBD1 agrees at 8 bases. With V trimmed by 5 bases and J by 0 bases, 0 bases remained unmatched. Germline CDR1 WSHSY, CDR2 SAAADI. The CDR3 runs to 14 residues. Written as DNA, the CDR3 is TGCGCCAGCAGTACAGGGGGCTCTGGAAACACCATATATTTT. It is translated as CASSTGGSGNTIYF.

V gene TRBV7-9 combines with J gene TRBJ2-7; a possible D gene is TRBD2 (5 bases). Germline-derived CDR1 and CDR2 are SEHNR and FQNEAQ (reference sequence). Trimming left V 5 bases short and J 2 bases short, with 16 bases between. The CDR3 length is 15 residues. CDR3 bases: TGTGCCAGCAGCCCCGGGGAGTACGCTACCTACGAGCAGTACTTC. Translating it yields CASSPGEYATYEQYF.